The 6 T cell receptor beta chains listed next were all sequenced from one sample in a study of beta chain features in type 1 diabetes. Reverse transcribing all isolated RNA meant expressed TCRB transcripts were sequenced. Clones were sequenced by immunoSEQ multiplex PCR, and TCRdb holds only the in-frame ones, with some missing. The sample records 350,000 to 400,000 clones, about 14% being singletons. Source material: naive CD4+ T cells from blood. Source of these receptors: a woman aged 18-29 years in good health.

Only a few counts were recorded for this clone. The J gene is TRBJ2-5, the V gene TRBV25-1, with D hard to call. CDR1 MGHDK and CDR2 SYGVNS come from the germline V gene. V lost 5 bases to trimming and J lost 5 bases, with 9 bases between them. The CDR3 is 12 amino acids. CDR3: CASSTVAETQYF. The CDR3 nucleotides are TGTGCCAGCAGTACCGTCGCGGAGACCCAGTACTTC.

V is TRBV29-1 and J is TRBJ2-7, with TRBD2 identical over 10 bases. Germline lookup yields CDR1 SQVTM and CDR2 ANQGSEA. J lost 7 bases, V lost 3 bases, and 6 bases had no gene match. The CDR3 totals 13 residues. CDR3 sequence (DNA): TGCAGCGTTGAGTCTAGCGGGGGCGGTGAGCAGTACTTC. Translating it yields CSVESSGGGEQYF.

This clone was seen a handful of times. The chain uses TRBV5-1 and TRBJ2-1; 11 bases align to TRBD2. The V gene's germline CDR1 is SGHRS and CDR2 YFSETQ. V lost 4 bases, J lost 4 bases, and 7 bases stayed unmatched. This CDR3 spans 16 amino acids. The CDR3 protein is CASSPPGLAAYNEQFF. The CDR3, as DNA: TGCGCCAGCAGCCCTCCGGGACTAGCGGCGTACAATGAGCAGTTCTTC.

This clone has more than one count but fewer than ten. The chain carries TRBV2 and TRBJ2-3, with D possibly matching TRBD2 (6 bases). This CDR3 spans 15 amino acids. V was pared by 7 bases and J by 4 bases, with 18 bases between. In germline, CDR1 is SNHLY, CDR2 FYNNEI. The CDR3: CASTTILAGADTQYF. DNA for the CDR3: TGTGCCAGCACGACCATACTAGCTGGCGCAGATACGCAGTATTTT.

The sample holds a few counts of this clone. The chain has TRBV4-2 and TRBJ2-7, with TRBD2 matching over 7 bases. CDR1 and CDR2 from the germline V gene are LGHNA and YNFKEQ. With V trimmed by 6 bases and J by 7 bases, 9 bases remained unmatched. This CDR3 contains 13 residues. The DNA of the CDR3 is TGTGCCAGCAGGCATGCGGGAGCGGAAGAGCAGTACTTC. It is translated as CASRHAGAEEQYF.

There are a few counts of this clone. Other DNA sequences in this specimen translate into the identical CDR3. The CDR3 here is CASSLGQGYEQYF. DNA for the CDR3: TGTGCCAGCAGTTTGGGACAGGGTTACGAGCAGTACTTC. V and J are TRBV28 and TRBJ2-7, with 9 nucleotides matching TRBD1. The junction had 1 base not matched to a gene; V was cut back by 3 bases and J by 4 bases. The V gene's germline CDR1 is MDHEN and CDR2 SYDVKM. The CDR3 spans 13 residues.